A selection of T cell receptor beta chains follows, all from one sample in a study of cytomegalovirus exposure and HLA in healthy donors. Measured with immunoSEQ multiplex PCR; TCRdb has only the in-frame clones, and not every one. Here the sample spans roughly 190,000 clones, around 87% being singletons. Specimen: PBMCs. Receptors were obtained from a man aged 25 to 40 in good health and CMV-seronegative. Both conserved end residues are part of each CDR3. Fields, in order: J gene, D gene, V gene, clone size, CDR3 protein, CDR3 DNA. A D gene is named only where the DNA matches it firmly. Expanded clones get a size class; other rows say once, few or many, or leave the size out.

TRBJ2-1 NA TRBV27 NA CASLGGGANEQFF TGTGCCAGCCTCGGCGGCGGGGCGAATGAGCAGTTCTTC
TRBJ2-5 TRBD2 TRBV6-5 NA CASSPGVAGVETQYF TGTGCCAGCAGTCCAGGAGTAGCGGGGGTAGAGACCCAGTACTTC
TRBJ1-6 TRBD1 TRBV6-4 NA CASSEGTGVMTPLHF TGTGCCAGCAGTGAGGGGACAGGGGTTATGACACCCCTCCACTTT
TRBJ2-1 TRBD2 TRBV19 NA CASSASGGNEQFF TGTGCCAGTAGTGCTAGCGGGGGGAATGAGCAGTTCTTC
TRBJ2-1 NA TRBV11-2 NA CASSANGEQFF TGTGCCAGCAGCGCCAACGGGGAGCAGTTCTTC
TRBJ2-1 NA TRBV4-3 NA CASSPSLPSSYNEQFF TGCGCCAGCAGCCCGTCTCTTCCGAGCTCCTACAATGAGCAGTTCTTC
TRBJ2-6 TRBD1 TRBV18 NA CASSLGTAGANVLTF TGTGCCAGCTCACTGGGGACAGCTGGGGCCAACGTCCTGACTTTC
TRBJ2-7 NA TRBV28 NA CASSPIVPYEQYF TGTGCCAGCAGTCCAATAGTCCCCTACGAGCAGTACTTC
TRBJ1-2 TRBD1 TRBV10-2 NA CASSSTGGLDGYTF TGCGCCAGCAGTTCGACAGGGGGCTTGGATGGCTACACCTTC
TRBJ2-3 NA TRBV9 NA CASSVESSADTDTQYF TGTGCCAGCAGCGTAGAATCGTCAGCGGACACAGATACGCAGTATTTT
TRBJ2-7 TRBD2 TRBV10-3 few CATGSLGGYEQYF TGTGCCACCGGGTCATTGGGAGGGTACGAGCAGTACTTC
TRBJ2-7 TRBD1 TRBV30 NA CAWSEGQFFDEQYF TGTGCCTGGAGTGAGGGACAGTTCTTCGACGAGCAGTACTTC
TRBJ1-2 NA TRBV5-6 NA CASSLLALGYTF TGTGCCAGCAGCTTGCTGGCTCTTGGCTACACCTTC
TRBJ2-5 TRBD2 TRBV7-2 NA CASSAGLAGETQYF TGTGCCAGCAGCGCGGGACTAGCGGGCGAGACCCAGTACTTC
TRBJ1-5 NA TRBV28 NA CASTKIRQLNQPQHF TGTGCCAGCACCAAAATACGACAGCTCAATCAGCCCCAGCATTTT
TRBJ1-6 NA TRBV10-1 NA CASSDEASPLHF TGCGCCAGCAGTGATGAGGCTTCACCCCTCCACTTT
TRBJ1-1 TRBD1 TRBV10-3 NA CAISEEGGNTEAFF TGTGCCATCAGTGAAGAAGGGGGCAACACTGAAGCTTTCTTT
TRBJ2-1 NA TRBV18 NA CASSPGPGKQSGQFF TGTGCCAGCTCACCCGGCCCAGGGAAACAATCGGGCCAGTTCTTC
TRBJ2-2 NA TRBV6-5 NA CASSYSRAIGELFF TGTGCCAGCAGTTACTCCAGGGCGATCGGGGAGCTGTTTTTT
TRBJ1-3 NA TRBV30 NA CAWSDVSATNSGNTIYF TGTGCCTGGAGTGATGTTTCCGCGACAAACTCTGGAAACACCATATATTTT
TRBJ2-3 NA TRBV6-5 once CASSYAGFRTQYF TGTGCCAGCAGTTACGCAGGGTTCCGGACGCAGTATTTT
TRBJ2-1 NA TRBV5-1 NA CASGWGDEQFF TGCGCCAGCGGTTGGGGAGATGAGCAGTTCTTC
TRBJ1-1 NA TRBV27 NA CASSPRQSTEAFF TGTGCCAGCAGCCCCCGACAGAGCACTGAAGCTTTCTTT
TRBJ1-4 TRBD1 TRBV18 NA CASSPLFKTGSHEKLFF TGTGCCAGCTCACCTCTCTTTAAGACAGGGTCCCATGAAAAACTGTTTTTT
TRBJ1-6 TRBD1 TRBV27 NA CASRPGTANSPLHF TGTGCCAGCAGACCCGGGACAGCCAATTCACCCCTCCACTTT
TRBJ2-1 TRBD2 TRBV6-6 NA CASIRASGRGAFF TGTGCCAGCATTCGGGCTAGCGGGAGGGGGGCGTTCTTC
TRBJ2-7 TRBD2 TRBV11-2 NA CASSDRLAGSYEQYF TGTGCCAGCAGCGATAGACTAGCGGGTTCCTACGAGCAGTACTTC
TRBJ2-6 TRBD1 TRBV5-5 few CASTTGGGGANGLTF TGTGCCAGCACGACAGGGGGTGGTGGGGCCAACGGCCTGACTTTC
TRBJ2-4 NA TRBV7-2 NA CASSPSPGSRSKNIQYF TGTGCCAGCAGCCCTAGTCCCGGGTCTAGATCCAAAAACATTCAGTACTTC
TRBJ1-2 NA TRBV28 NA CASSSTQGNYGYTF TGTGCCAGCAGCTCCACCCAGGGAAACTATGGCTACACCTTC
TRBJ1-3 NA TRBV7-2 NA CASRPTGVSGNTIYF TGTGCCAGCAGACCGACAGGAGTCTCTGGAAACACCATATATTTT
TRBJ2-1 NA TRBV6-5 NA CASSYGEGYNEQFF TGTGCCAGCAGTTACGGAGAGGGATACAATGAGCAGTTCTTC
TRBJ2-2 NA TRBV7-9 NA CASSFSGTSTGELFF TGTGCCAGCAGTTTTTCCGGGACATCCACCGGGGAGCTGTTTTTT
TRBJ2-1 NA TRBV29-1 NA CSVVGGTPEQFF TGCAGCGTTGTGGGGGGGACACCAGAGCAGTTCTTC
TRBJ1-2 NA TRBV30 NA CAWSVGGSGGYTF TGTGCCTGGAGTGTAGGGGGATCCGGTGGCTACACCTTC
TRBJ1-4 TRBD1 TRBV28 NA CASSPDRGNNEKLFF TGTGCCAGCAGCCCTGACAGGGGCAATAATGAAAAACTGTTTTTT
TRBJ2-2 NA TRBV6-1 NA CASKQQLNTGELFF TGTGCCAGCAAACAGCAGCTGAACACCGGGGAGCTGTTTTTT
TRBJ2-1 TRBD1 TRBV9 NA CASSEPGQVYNEQFF TGTGCCAGCAGCGAACCCGGACAGGTCTACAATGAGCAGTTCTTC
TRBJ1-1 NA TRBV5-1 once CASSLLGGNAEAFF TGCGCCAGCAGCTTGCTCGGGGGAAACGCTGAAGCTTTCTTT
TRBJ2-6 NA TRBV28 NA CASSSARQAGANVLTF TGTGCCAGCAGTTCCGCCCGACAGGCTGGGGCCAACGTCCTGACTTTC
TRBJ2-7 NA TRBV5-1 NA CASSLSNSYEQYF TGCGCCAGCAGCTTGTCCAACTCCTACGAGCAGTACTTC
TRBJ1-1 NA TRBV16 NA CASTRTRVGGTEAFF TGTGCCAGCACCCGTACACGGGTCGGGGGCACTGAAGCTTTCTTT
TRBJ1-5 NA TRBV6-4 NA CASRIPYRDYSNQPQHF TGTGCCAGCAGGATACCCTACAGGGACTATAGCAATCAGCCCCAGCATTTT
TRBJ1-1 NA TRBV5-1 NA CASSAGRLNPEAFF TGCGCCAGCAGCGCGGGACGGCTTAACCCGGAAGCTTTCTTT
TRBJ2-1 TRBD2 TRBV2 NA CASQGLAGNEQFF TGTGCCAGCCAAGGACTAGCGGGAAATGAGCAGTTCTTC
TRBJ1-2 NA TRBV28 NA CASTGQTTNYGYTF TGTGCCAGCACCGGACAGACGACTAACTATGGCTACACCTTC
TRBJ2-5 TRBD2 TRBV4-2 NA CASSAGEGVWETQYF TGTGCCAGCTCCGCTGGGGAGGGAGTATGGGAGACCCAGTACTTC
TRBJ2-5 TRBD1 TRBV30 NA CAWSPRGPETQYF TGTGCCTGGAGTCCCAGGGGGCCCGAGACCCAGTACTTC
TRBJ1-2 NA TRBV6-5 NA CASSKTGPDGYTF TGTGCCAGCAGTAAAACAGGGCCAGATGGCTACACCTTC
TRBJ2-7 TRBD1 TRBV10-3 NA CAVKSGGGAWEQYF TGTGCCGTAAAATCAGGGGGCGGGGCTTGGGAGCAGTACTTC